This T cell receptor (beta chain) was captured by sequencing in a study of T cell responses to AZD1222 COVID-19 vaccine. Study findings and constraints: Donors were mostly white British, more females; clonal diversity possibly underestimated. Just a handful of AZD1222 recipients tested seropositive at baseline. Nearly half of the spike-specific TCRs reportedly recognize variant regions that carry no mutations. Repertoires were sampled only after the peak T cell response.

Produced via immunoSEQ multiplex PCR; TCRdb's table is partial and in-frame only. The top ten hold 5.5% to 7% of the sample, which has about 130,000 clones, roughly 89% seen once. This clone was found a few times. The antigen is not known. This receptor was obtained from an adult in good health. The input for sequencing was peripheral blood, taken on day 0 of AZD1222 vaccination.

The CDR3 protein is CASSHLLQGAEAFF. DNA of the CDR3: TGTGCCAGCAGCCACCTGTTACAGGGCGCTGAAGCTTTCTTT. The gene calls are TRBV7-9 and TRBJ1-1, with TRBD1 as a possible D gene (6 bases). Germline V gene lookup returns CDR1 SEHNR and CDR2 FQNEAQ (reference sequence). Trimming stripped 5 bases from V and 6 bases from J, with 16 bases between. This CDR3 has 14 residues.